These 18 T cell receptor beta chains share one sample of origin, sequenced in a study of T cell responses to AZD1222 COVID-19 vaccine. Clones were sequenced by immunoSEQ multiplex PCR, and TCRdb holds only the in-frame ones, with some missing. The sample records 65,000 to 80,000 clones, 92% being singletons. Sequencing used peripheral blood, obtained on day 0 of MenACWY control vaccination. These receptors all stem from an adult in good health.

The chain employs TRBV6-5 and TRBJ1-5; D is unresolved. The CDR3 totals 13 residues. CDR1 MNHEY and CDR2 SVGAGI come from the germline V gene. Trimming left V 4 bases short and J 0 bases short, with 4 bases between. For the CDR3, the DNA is TGTGCCAGCAGTTTGGATAGCAATCAGCCCCAGCATTTT. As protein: CASSLDSNQPQHF.

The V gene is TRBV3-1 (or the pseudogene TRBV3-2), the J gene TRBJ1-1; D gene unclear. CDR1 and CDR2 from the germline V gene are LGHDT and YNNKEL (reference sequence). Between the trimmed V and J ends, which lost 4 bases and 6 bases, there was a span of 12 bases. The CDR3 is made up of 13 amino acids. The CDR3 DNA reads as TGTGCCAGCAGCCTCGAGGCTCGCCCTGAAGCTTTCTTT. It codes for CASSLEARPEAFF.

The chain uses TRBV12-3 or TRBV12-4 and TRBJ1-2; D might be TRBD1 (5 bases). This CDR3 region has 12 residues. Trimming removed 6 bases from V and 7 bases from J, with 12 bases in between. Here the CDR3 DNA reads TGTGCCAGCAGCACAGGTCTAGGTGGCTACACCTTC. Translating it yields CASSTGLGGYTF.

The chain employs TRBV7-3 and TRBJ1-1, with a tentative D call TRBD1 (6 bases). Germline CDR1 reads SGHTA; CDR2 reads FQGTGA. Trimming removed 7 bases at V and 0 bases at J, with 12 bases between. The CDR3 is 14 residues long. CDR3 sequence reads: CASKSAGVNTEAFF. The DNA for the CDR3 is TGTGCCAGCAAATCCGCAGGGGTGAACACTGAAGCTTTCTTT.

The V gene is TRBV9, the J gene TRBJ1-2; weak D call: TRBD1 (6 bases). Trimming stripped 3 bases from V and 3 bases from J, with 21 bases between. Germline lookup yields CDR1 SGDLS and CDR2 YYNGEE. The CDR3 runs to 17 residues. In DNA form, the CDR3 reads TGTGCCAGCAGCGATCCAACAGGGTTACAGGATTACTATGGCTACACCTTC. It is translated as CASSDPTGLQDYYGYTF.

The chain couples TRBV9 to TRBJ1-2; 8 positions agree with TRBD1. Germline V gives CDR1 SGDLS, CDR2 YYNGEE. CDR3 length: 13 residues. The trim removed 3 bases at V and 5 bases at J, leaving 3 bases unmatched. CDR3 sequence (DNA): TGTGCCAGCAGCGGAACAGGGGGTTATGGCTACACCTTC. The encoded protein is CASSGTGGYGYTF.

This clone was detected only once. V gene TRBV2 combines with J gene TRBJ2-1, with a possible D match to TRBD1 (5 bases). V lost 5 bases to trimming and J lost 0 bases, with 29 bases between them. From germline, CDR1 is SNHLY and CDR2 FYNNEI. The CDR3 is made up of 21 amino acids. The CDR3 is CASSTKARWGLQASSYNEQFF. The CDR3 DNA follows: TGTGCCAGCAGTACAAAGGCGCGGTGGGGCCTTCAAGCGAGCTCCTACAATGAGCAGTTCTTC.

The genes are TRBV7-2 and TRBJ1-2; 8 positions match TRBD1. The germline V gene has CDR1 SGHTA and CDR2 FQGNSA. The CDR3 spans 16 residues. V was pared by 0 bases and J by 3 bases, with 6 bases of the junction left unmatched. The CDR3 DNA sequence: TGTGCCAGCAGCTTAGCCGGACCAGGGGGCGACTATGGCTACACCTTC. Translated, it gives CASSLAGPGGDYGYTF. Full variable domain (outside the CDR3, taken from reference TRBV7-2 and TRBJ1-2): GAGVSQSPSNKVTEKGKDVELRCDPISGHTALYWYRQSLGQGLEFLIYFQGNSAPDKSGLPSDRFSAERTGGSVSTLTIQRTQQEDSAVYLCASSLAGPGGDYGYTFGSGTRLTVV.

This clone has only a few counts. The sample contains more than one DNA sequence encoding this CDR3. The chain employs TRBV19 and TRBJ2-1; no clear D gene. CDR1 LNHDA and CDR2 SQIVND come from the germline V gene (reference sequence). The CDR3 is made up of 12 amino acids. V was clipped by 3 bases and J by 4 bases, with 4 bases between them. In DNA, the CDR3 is TGTGCCAGTAGTATCGGGTACAATGAGCAGTTCTTC. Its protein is CASSIGYNEQFF.

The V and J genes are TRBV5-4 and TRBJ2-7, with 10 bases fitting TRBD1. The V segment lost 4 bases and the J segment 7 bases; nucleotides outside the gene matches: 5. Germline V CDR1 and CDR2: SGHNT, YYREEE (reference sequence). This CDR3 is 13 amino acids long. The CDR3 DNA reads TGTGCCAGCAGCGCCGACAGGGGGCGTGAGCAGTACTTC. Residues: CASSADRGREQYF.

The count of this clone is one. CDR3 in DNA: TGTGCCAGCAGTGTTGGAGGCTCCTACGAGCAGTACTTC. Its protein is CASSVGGSYEQYF. The V and J genes are TRBV2 and TRBJ2-7; a possible D gene is TRBD2 (5 bases). V was clipped by 4 bases and J by 0 bases, with 7 bases between them. Germline V CDR1 and CDR2: SNHLY, FYNNEI. The CDR3 sequence is 13 residues long. Full variable domain (outside the CDR3, taken from reference TRBV2 and TRBJ2-7): EPEVTQTPSHQVTQMGQEVILRCVPISNHLYFYWYRQILGQKVEFLVSFYNNEISEKSEIFDDQFSVERPDGSNFTLKIRSTKLEDSAMYFCASSVGGSYEQYFGPGTRLTVT.

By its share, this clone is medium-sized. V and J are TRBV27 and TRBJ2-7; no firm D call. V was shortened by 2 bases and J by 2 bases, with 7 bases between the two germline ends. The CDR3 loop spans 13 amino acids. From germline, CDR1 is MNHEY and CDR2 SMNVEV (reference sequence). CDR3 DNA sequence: TGTGCCAGCAGTTTAAGGGCCCCCTACGAGCAGTACTTC. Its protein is CASSLRAPYEQYF.

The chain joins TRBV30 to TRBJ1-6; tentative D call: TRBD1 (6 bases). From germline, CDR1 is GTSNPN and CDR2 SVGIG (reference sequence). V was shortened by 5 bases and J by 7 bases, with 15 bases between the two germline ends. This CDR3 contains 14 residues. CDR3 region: CAWGAGALNSPLHF. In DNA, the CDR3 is TGTGCCTGGGGGGCAGGGGCGTTAAATTCACCCCTCCACTTT.

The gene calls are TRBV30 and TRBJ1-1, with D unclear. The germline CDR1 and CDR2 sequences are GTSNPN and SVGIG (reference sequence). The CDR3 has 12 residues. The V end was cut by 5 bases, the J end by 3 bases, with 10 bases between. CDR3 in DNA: TGTGCCTGGGACCACGAATACACTGAAGCTTTCTTT. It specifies CAWDHEYTEAFF. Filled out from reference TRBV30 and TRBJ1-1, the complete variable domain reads SQTIHQWPATLVQPVGSPLSLECTVEGTSNPNLYWYRQAAGRGLQLLFYSVGIGQISSEVPQNLSASRPQDRQFILSSKKLLLSDSGFYLCAWDHEYTEAFFGQGTRLTVV.

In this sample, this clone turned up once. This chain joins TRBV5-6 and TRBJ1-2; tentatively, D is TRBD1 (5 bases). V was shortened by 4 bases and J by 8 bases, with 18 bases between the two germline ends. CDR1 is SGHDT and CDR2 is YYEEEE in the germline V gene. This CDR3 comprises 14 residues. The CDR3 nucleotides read TGTGCCAGCAGCGGGACGACAGTGGCGTGGGGCTACACCTTC. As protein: CASSGTTVAWGYTF.

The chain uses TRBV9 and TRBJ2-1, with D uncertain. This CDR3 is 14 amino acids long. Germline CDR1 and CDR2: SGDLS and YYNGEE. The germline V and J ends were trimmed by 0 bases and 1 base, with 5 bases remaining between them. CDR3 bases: TGTGCCAGCAGCGTAGGAACTTCCTACAATGAGCAGTTCTTC. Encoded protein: CASSVGTSYNEQFF. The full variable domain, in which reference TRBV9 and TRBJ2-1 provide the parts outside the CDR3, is DSGVTQTPKHLITATGQRVTLRCSPRSGDLSVYWYQQSLDQGLQFLIQYYNGEERAKGNILERFSAQQFPDLHSELNLSSLELGDSALYFCASSVGTSYNEQFFGPGTRLTVL.

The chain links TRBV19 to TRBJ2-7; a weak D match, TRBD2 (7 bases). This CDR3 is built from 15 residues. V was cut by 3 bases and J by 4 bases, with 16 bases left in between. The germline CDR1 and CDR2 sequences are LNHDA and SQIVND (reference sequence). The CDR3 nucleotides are TGTGCCAGTAGTATTGGCCTCGGGGGGCCTTACGAGCAGTACTTC. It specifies CASSIGLGGPYEQYF.

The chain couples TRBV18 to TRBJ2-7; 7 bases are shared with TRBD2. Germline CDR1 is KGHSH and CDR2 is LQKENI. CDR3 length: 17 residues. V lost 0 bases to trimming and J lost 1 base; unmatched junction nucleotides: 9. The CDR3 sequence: CASSPPPGGGRSYEQYF. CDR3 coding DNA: TGTGCCAGCTCACCACCCCCCGGAGGCGGGAGATCCTACGAGCAGTACTTC.